Listed here are 9 T cell receptor beta chains from one sample, sequenced in a study of shared clonotypes between healthy human individuals. The naive CD8 subset, CD45RO-negative cells positively selected for CCR7, excluded terminally differentiated effector memory CD45RA+ cells. The table came from immunoSEQ multiplex PCR; TCRdb's copy has only in-frame clones and leaves some out. This table holds around 2,000,000 clones, approximately 94% found once. Material for sequencing was naive CD8+ T cells from PBMCs. Receptor source: a man in his late teens or twenties in good health. Some clones in this sample may be carry-over from other donors' samples.

The chain recombines TRBV27 with TRBJ2-1; 7 bases agree with TRBD2. The J segment lost 8 bases and the V segment lost 6 bases, leaving 13 bases of the junction unmatched. CDR1 is MNHEY and CDR2 is SMNVEV in the germline V gene (reference sequence). The CDR3 is 15 residues long. Here the CDR3 reads CASRPSAGGRDEQFF. The CDR3 DNA reads TGTGCCAGCAGACCTTCAGCCGGAGGGAGGGATGAGCAGTTCTTC.

V and J are TRBV19 and TRBJ2-2, with no clear D. The CDR3 consists of 16 residues. The germline V and J ends were trimmed by 7 bases and 4 bases, with 19 bases remaining between them. The germline V gene has CDR1 LNHDA and CDR2 SQIVND (reference sequence). The CDR3 loop reads CASTPLWTQATGELFF. CDR3 bases: TGTGCCAGTACCCCCCTTTGGACCCAGGCCACCGGGGAGCTGTTTTTT.

V gene TRBV7-9 combines with J gene TRBJ2-5; D is possibly TRBD1 or TRBD2 (6 bases each). The CDR3 contains 15 residues. Germline CDR1 reads SEHNR; CDR2 reads FQNEAQ (reference sequence). The germline V and J ends were trimmed by 6 bases and 2 bases, with 16 bases remaining between them. The CDR3 here is CASRSGRGQQETQYF. CDR3 DNA: TGTGCCAGCAGATCGGGCCGGGGGCAGCAAGAGACCCAGTACTTC.

This sequence joins TRBV11-2 and TRBJ2-1; 12 nucleotides match TRBD2. V shed 2 bases and J 8 bases; nucleotides not matched to a gene: 4. The CDR3 runs 15 residues. CDR1 SGHAT and CDR2 FQNNGV come from the germline V gene. In nucleotides, the CDR3 is TGTGCCAGCAGCTTATCGTCTAGCGGGAGGGATGAGCAGTTCTTC. This gives the protein CASSLSSSGRDEQFF.

This clone came up once. This chain joins TRBV4-1 and TRBJ1-4; 7 positions match TRBD1. This CDR3 has 16 residues. Germline V gene lookup returns CDR1 MGHRA and CDR2 YSYEKL. V trimming: 3 bases; J trimming: 6 bases; junction bases outside the gene matches: 10. CDR3 protein: CASSHRRKTGYEKLFF. The CDR3 coding sequence is TGCGCCAGCAGCCACCGCCGGAAGACAGGGTATGAAAAACTGTTTTTT.

The chain is built from TRBV18 and TRBJ2-5; D not certain. The CDR3 totals 12 residues. V was cut by 0 bases and J by 5 bases, with 4 bases left in between. Germline CDR1 KGHSH, CDR2 LQKENI. CDR3 coding DNA: TGTGCCAGCTCACCACCGATGGAGACCCAGTACTTC. The encoded protein is CASSPPMETQYF.

The V gene is TRBV27, the J gene TRBJ2-7; no definite D call. V was pared by 5 bases and J by 2 bases, with 7 bases between. This CDR3 is 12 amino acids long. The germline V gene encodes CDR1 MNHEY and CDR2 SMNVEV (reference sequence). The CDR3 DNA is TGTGCCAGCAGTAATCTCCCCTACGAGCAGTACTTC. Protein: CASSNLPYEQYF.

The chain couples TRBV11-2 to TRBJ2-5; no reliable D call. The V gene lost 5 bases and the J gene lost 5 bases, with 12 bases spanning the gap. The CDR3 is 13 amino acids. Germline values: CDR1 SGHAT, CDR2 FQNNGV. The CDR3 loop is CASSRAPGETQYF. DNA of the CDR3: TGTGCCAGCAGCCGTGCCCCCGGGGAGACCCAGTACTTC.

The CDR3 DNA sequence: TGTGCCAGCAGCACGAGCGGGAGTGCAGATACGCAGTATTTT. It translates to CASSTSGSADTQYF. V usage is TRBV9 and J usage is TRBJ2-3; TRBD2 matches at 8 bases. The CDR3 runs 14 residues. Germline values: CDR1 SGDLS, CDR2 YYNGEE. The J segment lost 4 bases and the V segment lost 4 bases, leaving 5 bases of the junction unmatched.